This is a list of T cell receptor beta chains from one sample in a study of T cells in Graves' hyperthyroidism and ophthalmopathy. A single record per CDR3 protein comes from TCRdb applying MiXCR to the multiplex PCR reads. Among a few hundred thousand distinct CDR3 sequences listed, over 15% were seen once. The specimen was blood. These receptors all stem from a woman in her thirties or forties with Graves' ophthalmopathy. CDR3s include the opening cysteine and the closing phenylalanine or tryptophan. The D gene is left open where the match is weak. Clone sizes are given selectively: once, few, many, or a class where the clone is expanded.

clone size | CDR3 length | J gene | V gene | D gene | CDR3 DNA | CDR3 protein
many | 12 | TRBJ1-1 | TRBV5-5 | . | TGTGCCAGCAGCCACGCAGGGAGTGAAGCTTTCTTT | CASSHAGSEAFF
many | 13 | TRBJ1-5 | TRBV6-1 | TRBD1 | TGTGCCAGCAGCTCGGACAGGGTCCAGCCCCAGCATTTT | CASSSDRVQPQHF
many | 17 | TRBJ1-2 | TRBV11-2 | TRBD1 | TGTGCCAGCAGCATAGGGGGCTGGTATGAAGCTAACTATGGCTACACCTTC | CASSIGGWYEANYGYTF
many | 14 | TRBJ2-7 | TRBV6-5 | TRBD2 | TGTGCCAGCTGTCCAGGACTAGGAACCTACGAGCAGTACTTC | CASCPGLGTYEQYF
many | 12 | TRBJ2-7 | TRBV4-1 | . | TGCGCCAGCAGCCAAGTGGGGGGCGAGCAGTACTTC | CASSQVGGEQYF
many | 16 | TRBJ1-1 | TRBV4-3 | . | TGCGCCAGCAGCCCCCAGTGGCCAGCGGTGGGCACTGAAGCTTTCTTT | CASSPQWPAVGTEAFF
few | 15 | TRBJ1-1 | TRBV4-1 | . | TGCGCCAGCAGCCAAAGGGTCAGGCAAGAGGGTGAAGCTTTCTTT | CASSQRVRQEGEAFF
many | 19 | TRBJ2-2 | TRBV6-2/TRBV6-3 | TRBD2 | TGTGCCAGCAGTTACACCCAGGGCTTGGGACTAGCTGTCACCGGGGAGCTGTTTTTT | CASSYTQGLGLAVTGELFF
. | 13 | TRBJ2-7 | TRBV10-1 | . | TGCGCCAGCAGCCGACAGGACTCCTACGAGCAGTACTTC | CASSRQDSYEQYF
many | 16 | TRBJ1-2 | TRBV4-3 | . | TGCGCCAGCAGCCAAGATCTGGGCGGGGTTCTCTATGGCTACACCTTC | CASSQDLGGVLYGYTF
many | 15 | TRBJ1-5 | TRBV27 | . | TGTGCCAGCAGTACCCTGGGGGGTTGGAATCAGCCCCAGCATTTT | CASSTLGGWNQPQHF
. | 14 | TRBJ2-2 | TRBV7-6 | . | TGTGCCAGCAGCTCCATGGGCGGTGGCGGGGAGCTGTTTTTT | CASSSMGGGGELFF
once | 15 | TRBJ2-5 | TRBV7-2 | . | TGTGCCAGCAGCCCTCAGCCAGGGGCAATACAGACCCAGTACTTC | CASSPQPGAIQTQYF
. | 15 | TRBJ2-2 | TRBV19 | TRBD2 | TGTGCCAGTAGGACCGGGGGGGGGGACACCGGGGAGCTGTTTTTT | CASRTGGGDTGELFF
many | 15 | TRBJ2-7 | TRBV28 | . | TGTGCCAGCAGTTTAGGGGGCGCGACCGCCTACGAGCAGTACTTC | CASSLGGATAYEQYF
many | 15 | TRBJ1-1 | TRBV15 | . | TGTGCCACCAGCAGGGACGGGCGGCGTGGGGCTGAAGCTTTCTTT | CATSRDGRRGAEAFF
many | 14 | TRBJ2-6 | TRBV11-2 | . | TGTGCCAGCAGCCTCCGGGGTGGGGCCAACGTCCTGACTTTC | CASSLRGGANVLTF
many | 15 | TRBJ1-2 | TRBV28 | TRBD1 | TGTGCCAGCAGTTTATCTCTGACAGGGGGCGATGGCTACACCTTC | CASSLSLTGGDGYTF
many | 14 | TRBJ1-6 | TRBV28 | TRBD1 | TGTGCCAGCAGTTCAGGACAGGGTGGTTCACCCCTCCACTTT | CASSSGQGGSPLHF
. | 15 | TRBJ2-7 | TRBV20-1 | TRBD2 | TGCAGTGCTAGAGATCTTCTAGCGGGAGAACACGAGCAGTACTTC | CSARDLLAGEHEQYF
many | 12 | TRBJ1-1 | TRBV30 | . | TGTGCCTGGAGTCGAGGGGGCACTGAAGCTTTCTTT | CAWSRGGTEAFF
many | 12 | TRBJ1-6 | TRBV30 | . | TGTGCCTGGAATCTGGATAATTCACCCCTCCACTTT | CAWNLDNSPLHF
many | 14 | TRBJ1-5 | TRBV28 | . | TGTGCCAGCAGTTCCCCCATAGTTAATCAGCCCCAGCATTTT | CASSSPIVNQPQHF
many | 12 | TRBJ1-4 | TRBV28 | . | TGTGCCAGCAGTTCCCCCTCAGAAAAACTGTTTTTT | CASSSPSEKLFF
many | 14 | TRBJ2-4 | TRBV11-2 | . | TGTGCCAGCAGCGCGCGATTAGCCAAAAACATTCAGTACTTC | CASSARLAKNIQYF
. | 14 | TRBJ2-5 | TRBV14 | . | TGTGCCAGCAGCCAAGACAGGGGAAAAGAGACCCGGTACTTC | CASSQDRGKETRYF
many | 15 | TRBJ2-7 | TRBV5-6 | . | TGTGCCAGCAGCTTGGGGACCTCAAGCTCCTACGAGCAGTACTTC | CASSLGTSSSYEQYF
many | 16 | TRBJ1-1 | TRBV5-1 | TRBD1 | TGCGCCAGCAGCGCCTGGGGGACAGGGGTGAACACTGAAGCTTTCTTT | CASSAWGTGVNTEAFF
many | 15 | TRBJ2-5 | TRBV6-5 | . | TGTGCCAGCAGTTCCCCTAGGGGGGCCCAAGAGACCCAGTACTTC | CASSSPRGAQETQYF
many | 15 | TRBJ1-2 | TRBV9 | . | TGTGCCAGCAGCGTAGGGGCCGGCGCTAACTATGGCTACACCTTC | CASSVGAGANYGYTF